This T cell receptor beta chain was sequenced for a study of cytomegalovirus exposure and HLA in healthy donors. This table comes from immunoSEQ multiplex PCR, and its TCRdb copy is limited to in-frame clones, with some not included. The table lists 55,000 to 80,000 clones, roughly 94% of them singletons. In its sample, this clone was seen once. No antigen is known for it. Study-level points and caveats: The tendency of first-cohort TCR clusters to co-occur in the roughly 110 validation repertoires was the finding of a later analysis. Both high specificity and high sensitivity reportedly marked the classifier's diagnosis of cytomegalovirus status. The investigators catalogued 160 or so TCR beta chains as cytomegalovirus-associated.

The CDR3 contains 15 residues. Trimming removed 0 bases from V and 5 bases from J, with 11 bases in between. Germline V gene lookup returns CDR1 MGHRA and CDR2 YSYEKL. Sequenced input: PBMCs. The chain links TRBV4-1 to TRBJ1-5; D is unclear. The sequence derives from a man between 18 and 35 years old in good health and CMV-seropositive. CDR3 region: CASSQDLTPHQPQHF. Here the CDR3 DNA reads TGCGCCAGCAGCCAAGATCTGACACCGCATCAGCCCCAGCATTTT.